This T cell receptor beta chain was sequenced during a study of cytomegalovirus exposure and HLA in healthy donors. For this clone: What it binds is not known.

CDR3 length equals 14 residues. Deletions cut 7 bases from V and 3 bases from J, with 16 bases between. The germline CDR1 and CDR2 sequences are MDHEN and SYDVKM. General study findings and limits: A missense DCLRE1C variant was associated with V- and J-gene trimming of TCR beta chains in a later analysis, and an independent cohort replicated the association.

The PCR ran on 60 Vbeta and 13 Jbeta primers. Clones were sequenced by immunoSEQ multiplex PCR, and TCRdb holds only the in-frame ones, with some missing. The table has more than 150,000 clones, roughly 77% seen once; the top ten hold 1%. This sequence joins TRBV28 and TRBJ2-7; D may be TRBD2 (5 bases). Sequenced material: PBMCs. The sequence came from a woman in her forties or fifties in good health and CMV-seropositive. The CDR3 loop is CASNLGGGNYEQYF. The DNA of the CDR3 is TGTGCCAGCAACCTCGGAGGCGGCAACTACGAGCAGTACTTC.